Each of the 10 T cell receptor beta chains below was sequenced from the same sample in a study of CD8 T cells in ankylosing spondylitis (dated by TCRdb to 2017 to 2019). Beyond this particular receptor, the publication reports: A TCR beta motif of several highly homologous amino acid variants appeared characteristic of blood from ankylosing spondylitis patients.

No antigen is known for these receptors. Library preparation employed 5' RACE. Sequencing used an Illumina HiSeq 2500. TCRdb passed the public sequencing reads through fastp at Q25 and MiXCR, retaining productive beta sequences. Every CDR3 protein is listed once, alongside the most common genes and DNA of its rows. For this sample there are some 450,000 distinct CDR3 sequences; roughly 18% appear just once. 1% of the sample rests with the top ten. The sample taken for sequencing was blood, either unsorted or a sorted T cell fraction (not recorded which). The receptors stem from a male donor with ankylosing spondylitis.

This rearrangement joins TRBV5-1 to TRBJ2-7; D remains unclear. V dropped 1 base and J dropped 0 bases, with 8 bases sitting between them. The CDR3 has 14 amino acids. Germline V gene data show CDR1 as SGHRS and CDR2 as YFSETQ. CDR3 DNA: TGCGCCAGCAGCTTGTCAGTAGCCTCCTACGAGCAGTACTTC. This translates into CASSLSVASYEQYF.

This clonotype has more than one count but fewer than ten. This chain connects TRBV6-1 to TRBJ1-2; 10 nucleotides match TRBD1. V lost 8 bases, J lost 3 bases, and 15 bases stayed unmatched. The CDR3 totals 17 residues. Germline assignment: CDR1 MNHNS and CDR2 SASEGT. The CDR3 here is CASGSRSQGQGDYGYTF. The CDR3 nucleotides read TGTGCCAGCGGGTCCCGGTCCCAAGGACAGGGGGACTATGGCTACACCTTC.

This CDR3 reads CATGTSGNTIYF. The CDR3 DNA reads as TGTGCCACCGGGACCTCAGGGAACACCATATATTTT. V and J are TRBV6-1 and TRBJ1-3; D is possibly TRBD1 (5 bases). The germline gives CDR1 MNHNS, CDR2 SASEGT. This CDR3 comprises 12 residues. The V gene lost 10 bases and the J gene lost 7 bases, with 14 bases spanning the gap.

The chain uses TRBV18 and TRBJ2-1; 13 bases agree with TRBD2. Germline V lookup: CDR1 KGHSH, CDR2 LQKENI. With 5 bases clipped from V and 7 bases from J, the junction kept 8 bases outside the gene matches. The CDR3 runs to 16 residues. This chain's CDR3 is CASSASRLAGGNEQFF. CDR3 coding DNA: TGTGCCAGCTCAGCGTCCAGACTAGCGGGAGGTAATGAGCAGTTCTTC.

This clonotype occurred a few times. This chain joins TRBV6-2 or TRBV6-3 and TRBJ2-1, with 12 bases fitting TRBD2. This CDR3 region has 13 residues. V was clipped by 7 bases and J by 7 bases; unmatched bases: 2. From germline, CDR1 is MNHEY and CDR2 SVGEGT. The CDR3: CASKLAGGNEQFF. CDR3 DNA sequence: TGTGCCAGCAAACTAGCGGGAGGTAATGAGCAGTTCTTC.

This clonotype was counted only a few times. The chain is built from TRBV5-1 and TRBJ1-1, with D perhaps matching TRBD1 (6 bases). The V gene's germline CDR1 is SGHRS and CDR2 YFSETQ. V lost 6 bases to trimming and J lost 4 bases, with 19 bases between them. The CDR3 is 15 amino acids. This chain's CDR3 is CASNWGSGGGTEAFF. The CDR3 DNA reads as TGCGCCAGCAATTGGGGATCGGGGGGCGGCACTGAAGCTTTCTTT.

This clonotype was observed a few times. The chain combines TRBV5-1 with TRBJ2-3, with unresolved D. The CDR3 contains 14 residues. Germline V gene sequence: CDR1 SGHRS, CDR2 YFSETQ. V lost 3 bases, J lost 1 base, and 9 bases lay in between. The CDR3 nucleotides are TGCGCCAGCAGCTACCCCAGAGGCACAGATACGCAGTATTTT. This codes for CASSYPRGTDTQYF.

This clonotype was counted only a few times. The chain links TRBV2 to TRBJ2-7; weak D call: TRBD2 (6 bases). Germline CDR1 and CDR2: SNHLY and FYNNEI. Trimming removed 1 base from V and 3 bases from J, with 13 bases in between. The CDR3 sequence is 15 residues long. CDR3 amino acids: CASSEERELLYEQYF. In nucleotides, the CDR3 is TGTGCCAGCAGTGAAGAACGGGAGCTTCTCTACGAGCAGTACTTC.

This clonotype was detected many times. The genes are TRBV5-1 and TRBJ2-7, with 9 bases lining up with TRBD1. With 5 bases clipped from V and 5 bases from J, the junction kept 11 bases outside the gene matches. This CDR3 comprises 15 residues. Germline CDR1 is SGHRS and CDR2 is YFSETQ. The CDR3 nucleotides are TGCGCCAGCAGTCGACTCGGGGACAGGGTGCACGAGCAGTACTTC. It codes for CASSRLGDRVHEQYF.

The V call is TRBV12-3 or TRBV12-4, the J call TRBJ1-1; D is uncertain. The ends were cut back, 5 bases at V and 1 base at J, with 8 bases in the middle. The CDR3 consists of 13 residues. The CDR3 loop is CASSTQPNTEAFF. The CDR3 DNA sequence: TGTGCCAGCAGTACCCAGCCGAACACTGAAGCTTTCTTT.